Below, 20 T cell receptor beta chains from the same sample are listed, as sequenced in a study of T cell responses to AZD1222 COVID-19 vaccine (dated by TCRdb to the early 2020s). The library was built by means of the immunoSEQ multiplex PCR assay. Not all clones reach the TCRdb copy of this immuneACCESS table, which keeps in-frame sequences only. Checked studies attribute under half of the gap to unresolved V genes and leave the rest unexplained. A total of about 97,000 clones appear in this sample, 80% to 90% of them only once. The ten largest account for over 6.5% of the sample. The sample's time point label, in plain terms: baseline before first vaccination. The material sequenced was peripheral blood, taken on day 0 of AZD1222 vaccination. The receptors were gathered from an adult in good health.

V is TRBV18 and J is TRBJ1-3; no firm D call. Trimming pared 0 bases from V and 4 bases from J, leaving 10 bases between. Germline V gene sequence: CDR1 KGHSH, CDR2 LQKENI. The length of the CDR3 is 15 residues. The CDR3 is CASSPPGELGNTIYF. The CDR3 DNA sequence: TGTGCCAGCTCACCACCGGGAGAATTAGGAAACACCATATATTTT.

This clone was counted a single time. The V gene is TRBV7-9, the J gene TRBJ1-1; D is undetermined. With 2 bases removed from V and 1 base from J, the gap between germline ends came to 14 bases. The CDR3 runs 16 residues. From germline, CDR1 is SEHNR and CDR2 FQNEAQ (reference sequence). The CDR3 nucleotides are TGTGCCAGCAGCTTATTAATTTGGGAGGCGAACACTGAAGCTTTCTTT. Encoded protein: CASSLLIWEANTEAFF.

The V call is TRBV4-1, the J call TRBJ2-3; D possibly uses TRBD1 or TRBD2 (5 bases each). CDR3 length: 14 residues. Per germline, CDR1 MGHRA and CDR2 YSYEKL. V lost 0 bases to trimming and J lost 4 bases, with 8 bases between them. The CDR3 DNA reads TGCGCCAGCAGCCAAGAGGGGCGGGCAGATACGCAGTATTTT. As protein: CASSQEGRADTQYF.

The chain is built from TRBV29-1 and TRBJ2-3; maybe TRBD2 (5 bases). Germline loops: CDR1 SQVTM, CDR2 ANQGSEA. Trimming left V 7 bases short and J 4 bases short, with 12 bases between. The CDR3 consists of 12 residues. CDR3 nucleotide sequence: TGCAGCGCAAGAGGGATGGCAGATACGCAGTATTTT. This codes for CSARGMADTQYF.

This chain connects TRBV27 to TRBJ1-2; D not certain. From germline, CDR1 is MNHEY and CDR2 SMNVEV (reference sequence). There are 13 residues in the CDR3. The V end was cut by 5 bases, the J end by 9 bases, with 16 bases between. CDR3 in amino acids: CASSLRITASYTF. In nucleotides, the CDR3 is TGTGCCAGCAGTCTGAGGATCACCGCCAGCTACACCTTC.

In DNA, the CDR3 is TGCGCCAGCAGCTTGGCGTTAGTGCGAGAGACCCAGTACTTC. Protein: CASSLALVRETQYF. The chain couples TRBV5-1 to TRBJ2-5; D is unresolved. Germline V gene data show CDR1 as SGHRS and CDR2 as YFSETQ. V lost 0 bases and J 4 bases, leaving 10 bases between the germline ends. The CDR3 extends over 14 amino acids.

The rearrangement links TRBV7-3 to TRBJ2-2; a possible D gene is TRBD1 (5 bases). The CDR3 has 17 amino acids. Germline lookup yields CDR1 SGHTA and CDR2 FQGTGA. The germline V and J ends were trimmed by 4 bases and 3 bases, with 18 bases remaining between them. The CDR3 loop is CASSSPVWVGHTGELFF. CDR3 DNA sequence: TGTGCCAGCAGCTCACCAGTCTGGGTGGGGCACACCGGGGAGCTGTTTTTT.

The chain carries TRBV19 and TRBJ2-2, with TRBD1 matching over 8 bases. The V gene's germline CDR1 is LNHDA and CDR2 SQIVND (reference sequence). The length of the CDR3 is 15 residues. The trim removed 1 base at V and 5 bases at J, leaving 3 bases unmatched. For the CDR3, the DNA is TGTGCCAGTAGTATAGGACACAGGGGGACCGGGGAGCTGTTTTTT. Protein: CASSIGHRGTGELFF.

The rearrangement joins TRBV7-9 to TRBJ2-1; D not resolved. Germline values: CDR1 SEHNR, CDR2 FQNEAQ (reference sequence). Trimming left V 3 bases short and J 10 bases short, with 10 bases between. CDR3 length: 12 residues. Written as DNA, the CDR3 is TGTGCCAGCAGCTTCTCCGACTTGGAGCAGTTCTTC. Encoded protein: CASSFSDLEQFF.

The rearrangement links TRBV14 to TRBJ2-5; unclear D gene. CDR1 and CDR2 from the germline V gene are SGHDN and FVKESK. This CDR3 has 14 amino acids. V was clipped by 4 bases and J by 5 bases, with 14 bases between them. CDR3 sequence reads: CASSPIGLRETQYF. The CDR3 nucleotides read TGTGCCAGCAGCCCCATAGGCCTTCGGGAGACCCAGTACTTC.

V is TRBV5-1 and J is TRBJ1-2; D not certain. Per germline, CDR1 SGHRS and CDR2 YFSETQ. CDR3 size: 14 residues. The V end was cut by 4 bases, the J end by 3 bases, with 13 bases between. The CDR3 DNA sequence: TGCGCCAGCAGCCCTGGCGGGGTGGACTATGGCTACACCTTC. Encoded protein: CASSPGGVDYGYTF.

The chain has TRBV5-1 and TRBJ2-7; D may match TRBD1 or TRBD2 (5 bases each). CDR1 and CDR2 from the germline V gene are SGHRS and YFSETQ. The CDR3 extends over 15 amino acids. The V end was cut by 2 bases, the J end by 9 bases, with 21 bases between. The CDR3 loop reads CASSLSGTPLGGQYF. The CDR3 nucleotides are TGCGCCAGCAGCTTATCGGGGACGCCACTTGGGGGGCAGTACTTC. The full variable domain, rest sourced from reference TRBV5-1 and TRBJ2-7, is KAGVTQTPRYLIKTRGQQVTLSCSPISGHRSVSWYQQTPGQGLQFLFEYFSETQRNKGNFPGRFSGRQFSNSRSEMNVSTLELGDSALYLCASSLSGTPLGGQYFGPGTRLTVT.

This clone was counted once. The chain joins TRBV7-9 to TRBJ1-1; unclear D gene. CDR1 and CDR2 from the germline V gene are SEHNR and FQNEAQ (reference sequence). Trimming pared 2 bases from V and 5 bases from J, leaving 18 bases between. CDR3 size: 16 residues. CDR3 amino acids: CASSLRAPGVGTEAFF. CDR3 coding DNA: TGTGCCAGCAGCTTAAGGGCCCCCGGGGTAGGGACTGAAGCTTTCTTT.

The genes are TRBV10-3 and TRBJ2-5, with D unresolved. Deletions cut 0 bases from V and 3 bases from J, with 8 bases between. The germline V gene encodes CDR1 ENHRY and CDR2 SYGVKD. This CDR3 comprises 14 residues. The CDR3 region is CAISESGRKETQYF. The DNA of the CDR3 is TGTGCCATCAGTGAGTCAGGCAGGAAAGAGACCCAGTACTTC.

The chain couples TRBV24-1 to TRBJ2-1; 9 bases are a match to TRBD1. The CDR3 length is 16 residues. Germline V lookup: CDR1 KGHDR, CDR2 SFDVKD. V lost 3 bases and J lost 10; bases outside the gene matches: 12. This CDR3 reads CATSDPGTGSPYEQFF. CDR3 nucleotide sequence: TGTGCCACCAGTGATCCCGGGACAGGGAGCCCCTACGAGCAGTTCTTC.

The genes are TRBV18 and TRBJ2-2; D possibly corresponds to TRBD2 (7 bases). V shed 4 bases and J shed 4 bases, with 22 bases lying between them. The CDR3 covers 18 residues. Germline V gives CDR1 KGHSH, CDR2 LQKENI. The CDR3 here is CASSRNLAAGARTGELFF. The CDR3 region has the DNA TGTGCCAGCTCACGGAATCTCGCGGCGGGGGCCCGCACCGGGGAGCTGTTTTTT.

The chain joins TRBV6-6 to TRBJ1-1; 12 bases line up with TRBD1. V dropped 5 bases and J dropped 5; count of bases not matched to a gene: 9. This CDR3 is built from 16 residues. Germline lookup yields CDR1 MNHNY and CDR2 SVGAGI (reference sequence). The CDR3 DNA reads TGTGCCAGCAGTCAGGGGACAGGGGGCGCCGGGACTGAAGCTTTCTTT. Encoded protein: CASSQGTGGAGTEAFF.

This sequence joins TRBV7-9 and TRBJ1-5; D may be TRBD1 (6 bases). The CDR3 sequence is 14 residues long. Germline V gene data show CDR1 as SEHNR and CDR2 as FQNEAQ (reference sequence). Trimming took 4 bases from V and 4 from J, leaving 11 bases between them. The CDR3 coding sequence is TGTGCCAGCAGCTCCGGACAGTTTAATCAGCCCCAGCATTTT. It is translated as CASSSGQFNQPQHF. Variable domain in full (rest from reference TRBV7-9 and TRBJ1-5): DTGVSQNPRHKITKRGQNVTFRCDPISEHNRLYWYRQTLGQGPEFLTYFQNEAQLEKSRLLSDRFSAERPKGSFSTLEIQRTEQGDSAMYLCASSSGQFNQPQHFGDGTRLSIL.

This chain links TRBV14 with TRBJ2-3; D tentatively fits TRBD1 or TRBD2 (7 bases each). V lost 4 bases and J 7 bases, leaving 15 bases between the germline ends. The CDR3 runs 14 residues. Germline V gives CDR1 SGHDN, CDR2 FVKESK. CDR3 in DNA: TGTGCCAGCAGCCCAGCGGGACAGCGCAATACGCAGTATTTT. Protein: CASSPAGQRNTQYF.

This clone was counted only a few times. The V and J genes are TRBV2 and TRBJ2-2; no clear D gene. Deletions cut 5 bases from V and 6 bases from J, with 13 bases between. The germline V gene encodes CDR1 SNHLY and CDR2 FYNNEI. The CDR3 runs to 14 residues. CDR3 loop: CASSPTPRSGELFF. Written as DNA, the CDR3 is TGTGCCAGCAGTCCAACCCCTCGTTCCGGGGAGCTGTTTTTT.